This T cell receptor beta chain is drawn from a study of chemoradiotherapy in HPV16-positive cancers. This clone turned up a few times. The antigen remains unidentified. In germline, CDR1 is DFQATT, CDR2 SNEGSKA (reference sequence). This CDR3 contains 11 residues. Trimming pared 4 bases from V and 8 bases from J, leaving 9 bases between. The data were produced by immunoSEQ multiplex PCR, yet TCRdb's version contains in-frame clones alone and is incomplete. The sample holds tens of thousands of clones; 84% are singletons and the top ten take roughly 5.5%. Samples were taken several times over chemoradiotherapy. Study results and caveats: Only a couple of HPV16-positive patients supplied the functional HPV-specificity definition.

The source is a human donor with HPV-associated anogenital cancer. This chain uses TRBV20-1 with TRBJ2-1, with D possibly matching TRBD2 (5 bases). Specimen: blood, collected from a patient who underwent chemoradiotherapy. The CDR3: CSAIQDYEQFF. The CDR3 coding sequence is TGCAGTGCTATTCAGGACTATGAGCAGTTCTTC.